Following are 24 T cell receptor beta chains from one sample sequenced in a study of T cell repertoires in cytomegalovirus infection. Each CDR3 protein gets one entry after TCRdb re-called the reads with MiXCR. The table shows 160,000 or so distinct CDR3 sequences, with 20% to 25% occurring only once. The specimen was PBMCs. These receptors were collected from a human donor in good health (CMV status not recorded). Some clones in this sample may be carry-over from other donors' samples.

The chain is built from TRBV12-3 or TRBV12-4 and TRBJ1-3; D uncertain. V lost 3 bases, J lost 2 bases, and 8 bases lay in between. This CDR3 spans 14 amino acids. The CDR3: CASSLPETGNTIYF. In DNA, the CDR3 is TGTGCCAGCAGTTTGCCGGAAACTGGAAACACCATATATTTT.

Turning to this clonotype: An end of the junction does not agree with germline; a read error may underlie this. The chain carries TRBV27 and TRBJ2-1; D might be TRBD1 or TRBD2, each matching 5 bases. Germline V gene lookup returns CDR1 MNHEY and CDR2 SMNVEV (reference sequence). The CDR3 has 15 residues. CDR3 nucleotides: TGTGCCAGCAGTCCCCAGAGAGGGGTATACAATGATCAGTTCTTC. Translated: CASSPQRGVYNDQFF.

Concerning this clonotype: A read error may be the cause here, since a much bigger clone is one base away. The chain combines TRBV7-2 with TRBJ1-6; D is perhaps TRBD1 (6 bases). This CDR3 comprises 14 residues. V lost 5 bases, J lost 9 bases, and 14 bases lay in between. CDR1 is SGHTA and CDR2 is FQGNSA in the germline V gene. In nucleotides, the CDR3 is TGTGCCAGCAGCAACCGGAACAGGGCTTCACCCCTCCACTTT. Translating gives CASSNRNRASPLHF.

The chain uses TRBV11-1 and TRBJ2-7; no clear D. V lost 6 bases, J lost 5 bases, and 8 bases lay in between. This CDR3 region has 11 residues. Germline V CDR1 and CDR2: SGHAT, FQDESV (reference sequence). The CDR3, as DNA: TGTGCCAGCAGAGGGAACCACGAGCAGTACTTC. Its protein product is CASRGNHEQYF.

This clonotype was detected a few times. The rearrangement links TRBV7-3 to TRBJ2-5, with 15 nucleotides matching TRBD2. The ends lost 6 bases at V and 4 bases at J; junction bases unmatched: 3. This CDR3 comprises 15 residues. Germline CDR1 is SGHTA and CDR2 is FQGTGA. CDR3 loop: CASRPGLAGGETQYF. DNA of the CDR3: TGTGCCAGCAGACCGGGACTAGCGGGAGGAGAGACCCAGTACTTC.

This clonotype has ten or more counts. J is TRBJ2-3 and V is TRBV12-3 or TRBV12-4; D remains unclear. The CDR3 covers 12 residues. V lost 6 bases, J lost 2 bases, and 6 bases lay in between. The CDR3 bases are TGTGCCAGCAGGTTGCTCACAGATACGCAGTATTTT. Its translation is CASRLLTDTQYF.

The chain has TRBV19 and TRBJ1-5; 7 nucleotides align to TRBD1. V shed 2 bases and J 7 bases; nucleotides not matched to a gene: 5. This CDR3 contains 14 residues. From germline, CDR1 is LNHDA and CDR2 SQIVND (reference sequence). This CDR3 is CASSIQTGNQPQHF. As DNA, the CDR3 is TGTGCCAGTAGTATACAGACAGGGAACCAGCCCCAGCATTTT.

At least ten counts were recorded for this clonotype. The V call is TRBV28, the J call TRBJ2-3, with TRBD2 identical over 16 bases. The CDR3 has 18 residues. J was trimmed by 2 bases and V by 5 bases; bases with no gene match: 7. Germline-derived CDR1 and CDR2 are MDHEN and SYDVKM. The CDR3: CASSTEGLAGGFTDTQYF. The CDR3 bases are TGTGCCAGCAGTACCGAGGGACTAGCGGGAGGGTTCACAGATACGCAGTATTTT.

Ten or more counts support this clonotype. This rearrangement joins TRBV2 to TRBJ2-7; no reliable D call. Trimming took 8 bases from V and 0 from J, leaving 11 bases between them. CDR3 length: 13 amino acids. Looked up from germline, CDR1 is SNHLY and CDR2 is FYNNEI. CDR3 in amino acids: CASVPSSSYEQYF. The DNA for the CDR3 is TGTGCCAGCGTTCCCTCCAGCTCCTACGAGCAGTACTTC. The whole variable domain, filled in from reference TRBV2 and TRBJ2-7, reads EPEVTQTPSHQVTQMGQEVILRCVPISNHLYFYWYRQILGQKVEFLVSFYNNEISEKSEIFDDQFSVERPDGSNFTLKIRSTKLEDSAMYFCASVPSSSYEQYFGPGTRLTVT.

This clonotype was observed many times. The chain has TRBV7-2 and TRBJ2-2; the match to TRBD2 covers 10 bases. Germline CDR1 reads SGHTA; CDR2 reads FQGNSA. The CDR3 contains 17 residues. After removal of 6 bases from V and 4 bases from J, the junction contained 11 bases not matched to a gene. CDR3 sequence: CASSRALAGVITGELFF. As DNA, the CDR3 is TGTGCCAGCAGTCGTGCCCTAGCGGGAGTTATCACCGGGGAGCTGTTTTTT.

The chain carries TRBV5-5 and TRBJ1-4, with D perhaps TRBD1 (5 bases). The length of the CDR3 is 16 residues. Germline V lookup: CDR1 SGHKS, CDR2 YYEKEE (reference sequence). V lost 1 base to trimming and J lost 3 bases, with 13 bases between them. CDR3 region: CASSLRQGLPNEKLFF. The CDR3 coding sequence is TGTGCCAGCAGCTTGCGGCAGGGACTCCCTAATGAAAAACTGTTTTTT. Full variable domain (missing parts from reference TRBV5-5 and TRBJ1-4): DAGVTQSPTHLIKTRGQQVTLRCSPISGHKSVSWYQQVLGQGPQFIFQYYEKEERGRGNFPDRFSARQFPNYSSELNVNALLLGDSALYLCASSLRQGLPNEKLFFGSGTQLSVL.

The rearrangement uses TRBV19 and TRBJ1-5; TRBD1 matches 8 bases. V was pared by 7 bases and J by 7 bases, with 12 bases of the junction left unmatched. The CDR3 is made up of 15 amino acids. CDR1 and CDR2 (germline): LNHDA, SQIVND (reference sequence). This CDR3 is CASTIRDRLWQPQHF. CDR3 DNA: TGTGCCAGTACCATCCGGGACAGGCTCTGGCAGCCCCAGCATTTT.

This clonotype was picked up many times. This chain links TRBV7-8 with TRBJ2-7; no reliable D call. Trimming cost V 5 bases and J 4 bases, with 15 bases left between them. Germline V lookup: CDR1 SGHVS, CDR2 FQNEAQ. The CDR3 runs to 14 residues. CDR3 region: CASSNQRKSYEQYF. The CDR3 nucleotides are TGTGCCAGCAGCAACCAAAGGAAGTCTTACGAGCAGTACTTC.

The CDR3 nucleotides read TGCGCCAGCAGCCAAGTAGGCGCCGGTACGAACACCGGGGAGCTGTTTTTT. Amino acids: CASSQVGAGTNTGELFF. The chain joins TRBV4-3 to TRBJ2-2, with D unclear. This CDR3 has 17 residues. CDR1 and CDR2 from the germline V gene are LGHNA and YSLEER. With 1 base removed from V and 0 bases from J, the gap between germline ends came to 12 bases.

At least ten counts were recorded for this clonotype. V and J are TRBV7-2 and TRBJ1-3; 10 nucleotides align to TRBD1. V was pared by 4 bases and J by 8 bases, with 5 bases of the junction left unmatched. The CDR3 sequence is 14 residues long. Germline V gene data show CDR1 as SGHTA and CDR2 as FQGNSA. The CDR3 nucleotides read TGTGCCAGCAGCTCGGGACAGGGGAGGGACACCATATATTTT. It encodes CASSSGQGRDTIYF.

This clonotype was detected only a few times. The rearrangement links TRBV7-9 to TRBJ2-3; 10 nucleotides line up with TRBD2. J lost 6 bases, V lost 1 base, and 7 bases had no gene match. This CDR3 comprises 16 residues. The germline V gene encodes CDR1 SEHNR and CDR2 FQNEAQ (reference sequence). CDR3 protein: CASSLGSGGASDTQYF. Written as DNA, the CDR3 is TGTGCCAGCAGCTTAGGCAGCGGGGGGGCATCGGATACGCAGTATTTT. The whole variable domain, filled in from reference TRBV7-9 and TRBJ2-3, reads DTGVSQNPRHKITKRGQNVTFRCDPISEHNRLYWYRQTLGQGPEFLTYFQNEAQLEKSRLLSDRFSAERPKGSFSTLEIQRTEQGDSAMYLCASSLGSGGASDTQYFGPGTRLTVL.

The chain combines TRBV28 with TRBJ1-5; possibly TRBD1 for D (5 bases). CDR3 length: 16 amino acids. The germline gives CDR1 MDHEN, CDR2 SYDVKM. Trimming removed 6 bases at V and 3 bases at J, with 18 bases between. The CDR3 DNA sequence: TGTGCCAGCAGCCCGCCCTGGGACCGATACAATCAGCCCCAGCATTTT. Its protein is CASSPPWDRYNQPQHF.

This sequence joins TRBV5-6 and TRBJ1-6; 7 bases fit TRBD1. The V gene's germline CDR1 is SGHDT and CDR2 YYEEEE. The CDR3 consists of 18 residues. The ends lost 0 bases at V and 1 base at J; junction bases unmatched: 7. The chain's CDR3 is CASSLEAGGLSYNSPLHF. The CDR3 DNA follows: TGTGCCAGCAGCTTGGAAGCAGGGGGACTGTCCTATAATTCACCCCTCCACTTT.

This clonotype came up many times. V is TRBV7-2 and J is TRBJ2-3, with 12 bases matching TRBD2. The J segment lost 1 base and the V segment lost 5 bases, leaving 10 bases of the junction unmatched. Germline CDR1 SGHTA, CDR2 FQGNSA. This CDR3 contains 18 residues. The CDR3 here is CASSERRLAGGRTDTQYF. CDR3 coding DNA: TGTGCCAGCAGCGAAAGGAGGCTAGCGGGAGGGCGCACAGATACGCAGTATTTT.

In nucleotides, the CDR3 is TGCAGCGTTCGACAGCGTGTTGGCCCCTACGAGCAGTACTTC. Its translation is CSVRQRVGPYEQYF. V is TRBV29-1 and J is TRBJ2-7, with a possible D match to TRBD1 (5 bases). The CDR3 consists of 14 residues. V was shortened by 5 bases and J by 2 bases, with 16 bases between the two germline ends. Germline-derived CDR1 and CDR2 are SQVTM and ANQGSEA.

This clonotype has only a few counts. The chain combines TRBV5-4 with TRBJ2-5, with TRBD2 matching over 9 bases. The CDR3 is 17 residues long. Germline V gene lookup returns CDR1 SGHNT and CDR2 YYREEE (reference sequence). V lost 4 bases to trimming and J lost 1 base; unmatched junction nucleotides: 11. For the CDR3, the DNA is TGTGCCAGCAGCCATTCAGCGGGGGGCCTCCTCCAAGAGACCCAGTACTTC. It codes for CASSHSAGGLLQETQYF.

This clonotype was picked up a small number of times. This sequence joins TRBV29-1 and TRBJ1-1, with 7 bases lining up with TRBD1. CDR3 length: 12 residues. The junction had 3 bases not matched to a gene; V was cut back by 7 bases and J by 1 base. The germline CDR1 and CDR2 sequences are SQVTM and ANQGSEA. The CDR3 loop reads CSGGTANTEAFF. The CDR3 DNA sequence: TGCAGCGGGGGGACAGCGAACACTGAAGCTTTCTTT.

This clonotype was seen many times. In DNA form, the CDR3 reads TGTGCCAGCAGACCCAGACTAGCGGGAGGTAATGAGCAGTTCTTC. It is translated as CASRPRLAGGNEQFF. V is TRBV7-2 and J is TRBJ2-1, with 13 bases identical to TRBD2. Germline V gives CDR1 SGHTA, CDR2 FQGNSA. This CDR3 contains 15 residues. The V and J ends lost 6 bases and 7 bases, in that order; junction bases with no gene match: 6.

The rearrangement links TRBV5-6 to TRBJ1-1; the D is unclear. The CDR3 extends over 16 amino acids. Germline V gives CDR1 SGHDT, CDR2 YYEEEE. The germline V and J ends were trimmed by 4 bases and 11 bases, with 27 bases remaining between them. For the CDR3, the DNA is TGTGCCAGCAGCGATTGGTCCCGGAACCCGCTCCCTGGGGCTTTCTTT. The encoded protein is CASSDWSRNPLPGAFF.